This TCR beta chain was identified in a study of cytomegalovirus exposure and HLA in healthy donors. Study observations and caveats: In vitro experiments confirmed that three CMV-associated chains were specific for CMV antigens.

In regard to this clone: Its antigen is not identified.

With 2 bases removed from V and 3 bases from J, the gap between germline ends came to 17 bases. Germline V gene lookup returns CDR1 LGHNT and CDR2 FRNRAP. The CDR3 runs to 17 residues. Clones were sequenced by immunoSEQ multiplex PCR, and TCRdb holds only the in-frame ones, with some missing. The profile shows 280,000 or so clones, roughly 88% of them singletons. The source of this sequence is a woman aged 18-35 years in good health and CMV-seronegative. Material: PBMCs. This rearrangement joins TRBV12-5 to TRBJ2-1, with D unresolved. The CDR3 protein is CASGLSFEVRGYNEQFF. The CDR3 region has the DNA TGTGCTAGTGGTTTGAGCTTCGAAGTACGAGGCTACAATGAGCAGTTCTTC.